Included here is one T cell receptor beta chain sequence, with context. Its recognized antigen is unknown. Per-base qualities were not stored, and no clone one base away is much larger. Patients with hyperthyroidism were aged 18 to 65 years, had been newly diagnosed, and had a disease duration of less than 2 months. Patients with other autoimmune diseases, uncontrolled infections, pregnancy or lactation were excluded from the study. Diagnosis relied on clinical symptoms, serum thyroxine, TRAb, thyroid ultrasound and orbital computed tomography. Total RNA was extracted with Trizol reagent and quality-checked on an Agilent 2100 Bioanalyzer. For repertoire sequencing, the TCR beta CDR3 regions were amplified from RNA transcripts. The first round of RT-PCR was done with HTBI primers and the Qiagen OneStep RT-PCR kit, and was followed by a second round of multiplex PCR, then size selection and purification. Sequencing of the libraries was carried out on an Illumina HiSeq2000 in paired-end mode with 100 bp reads. The original methods were these. Reads were processed with SOAPnuke, discarding reads with adapters, uncalled bases, mean Phred below 15, or no exact constant-primer or identifier match. COPE v1.2.5 was used to merge the high-quality paired reads. Clonotypes were defined as unique nucleotide sequences and were aligned to IMGT TRB V, D and J references using MiTCR v1.1. The analysis was limited to V-J combinations with a frequency above 0.0001, which together covered just over 98% of the repertoires. For each V-J combination, a TCR clonal expansion and chaos score was defined as F50 clonal expansion divided by the chaos observed in the TCRdist matrix. Welch's t-statistics and random forest were used to reduce features to about 13 V-J combinations, which were fed into a naive Bayes classifier. The similarity between thyroid and blood repertoires was quantified using the Morisita-Horn index. TCRdb ran its own pipeline on the public reads, namely fastp trimming at Q25 and MiXCR clone calling, and kept in-frame beta chains. Duplicate CDR3 protein sequences are folded into a single record with the most common DNA and genes. TCRdb's processing, not the authors' own work, is the source of the V and J calls. In all, the sample holds about 1.1 million distinct CDR3 sequences, and 36% of those were seen once. The ten biggest clones cover roughly 11% of the sample.

This record comes from a study of Graves' ophthalmopathy and Graves' hyperthyroidism (dated by TCRdb to 2016 to 2019). About the investigation overall: A patient counted as having stable hyperthyroidism if there was no progression to ophthalmopathy within 18 months of follow-up. To tell Graves' ophthalmopathy apart from Graves' hyperthyroidism, and to predict which patients would progress to ophthalmopathy, the study relied on TCR beta repertoire signatures. In total, 135 blood samples were TCR-sequenced: 43 ophthalmopathy, roughly 80 hyperthyroidism and some 17 hyperthyroidism-to-ophthalmopathy patients. A discovery set of 95 to 100 patients (around 40 ophthalmopathy, about 59 stable hyperthyroidism) was enrolled to explore V-J signatures distinguishing ophthalmopathy from hyperthyroidism. The independent validation cohort included around 19 hyperthyroidism patients plus 17 patients who later progressed from hyperthyroidism to ophthalmopathy. In five or six hyperthyroidism patients, the T-cell repertoire of thyroid tissue was compared with the T-cell repertoire of blood. Following sample collection, hyperthyroidism patients were given methimazole at a starting dose of 30 mg daily, and ophthalmopathy patients were given high-dose intravenous methylprednisolone.

What the study reported, not specific to this receptor: In validation, the model predicted ophthalmopathy progression with about 71% sensitivity and approximately 72% specificity; 12 predicted patients were CT-confirmed with GO in a median of around 6 months. No statistical method was used to set the sample size in advance, and the investigators knew which group each participant was assigned to. In cross-validation, the 13-signature model distinguished ophthalmopathy from stable hyperthyroidism with approximately 90% sensitivity and around 82% specificity, and in the test set the corresponding values were roughly 80% and 76%. Most expanded thyroid clonotypes with a frequency above 0.001 also appeared in blood, which suggests that blood repertoires may reflect the immune response in the thyroid.

The clonotype originates from an adult man with Graves' hyperthyroidism. Sequencing input: peripheral blood or thyroid tissue (not recorded which).

The DNA reads as follows: TGCAGCGTACAGACAGGGCTGGGTCAGCCCCAGCATTTT. This sequence encodes CSVQTGLGQPQHF. This chain joins TRBV29-1 to TRBJ1-5; 7 central nucleotides agree with TRBD1. Via the germline V gene, CDR1 is SQVTM and CDR2 ANQGSEA. Trimming removed 6 bases from V and 6 bases from J; the gene matches leave 8 bases unexplained. There are 13 amino acids in the CDR3, from cysteine to phenylalanine inclusive. CDR3 DNA only is kept here, 39 bases in frame from base 1.